This TCR beta chain was obtained from a study of CD8+CD57+ T cells in acquired aplastic anemia. Concerning this clonotype: The antigen remains unidentified.

Profiles of TCR beta VDJ and CDR3 were generated from a genomic DNA template. Each CDR3 protein gets one entry after TCRdb re-called the reads with MiXCR. This sample carries about 470,000 distinct CDR3 sequences, around 33% of them seen once, and the ten largest clones take 0.75% to 0.95%. Study-level findings and limits: Significance was not reached for CD8+ Simpson's diversity between patients and controls.

The patients chosen for sequencing had shown expansion of CD8+CD57+ cells (detected by flow cytometry). Every one of the patients had aplastic anemia (severe, acquired). Patients were therapy-naive when their blood was sampled. The germline V and J ends were trimmed by 1 base and 5 bases, with 4 bases remaining between them. The CDR3 consists of 11 residues. Germline CDR1 SGHTS, CDR2 YDEGEE. This TCR was recovered from a human donor with aplastic anemia. The sample consisted of sorted CD4+, CD8+, or CD8+CD57+ T cells (not recorded which) from PBMCs. The rearrangement uses TRBV5-8 and TRBJ2-7; no definite D call. CDR3 protein: CASSLFDEQYF. The CDR3, as DNA: TGTGCCAGCAGCTTGTTCGACGAGCAGTACTTC.